The following is a TCR beta chain sequence with its context. The antigen remains undetermined. Negative isolation was applied to CD8+ and CD4+ T cells, and FACS enrichment was applied to TEMRA cells. When the RNA was reverse transcribed, random hexamers were used with an input of about 0.5 to 1 ug. Amplification of TCR beta CDR3 by immunoSEQ multiplex PCR spanned 54 Vbeta and 13 Jbeta. TCRdb analysed the immunoSEQ multiplex PCR reads with MiXCR anew, one entry per CDR3 protein. The table lists about 170,000 distinct CDR3 sequences, approximately 94% of them singletons. This CDR3 has 17 residues. CDR1 and CDR2 (germline): GTSNPN, SVGIG (reference sequence). V was shortened by 3 bases and J by 3 bases, with 21 bases between the two germline ends. The data stem from a study of CD8 T cells in Susac syndrome. The study's findings and limits: The study admitted that it had a relatively small number of individuals in its TCR sequencing and HLA analysis. No clonal expansion appeared among CD4+ T cells in Susac patients.

The TCR comes from a human donor with Susac syndrome. Sequenced input: CD4+ T cells from PBMCs. V and J are TRBV30 and TRBJ1-3, with D possibly being TRBD1 (6 bases). DNA for the CDR3: TGTGCCTGGAGAGGTCTAGGAGGACAGCGAATTGGAAACACCATATATTTT. Translated, it gives CAWRGLGGQRIGNTIYF. The whole variable domain, filled in from reference TRBV30 and TRBJ1-3, reads SQTIHQWPATLVQPVGSPLSLECTVEGTSNPNLYWYRQAAGRGLQLLFYSVGIGQISSEVPQNLSASRPQDRQFILSSKKLLLSDSGFYLCAWRGLGGQRIGNTIYFGEGSWLTVV.